What follows describes a single T cell receptor (beta chain). Its antigen is unidentified. Sequencing used immunoSEQ multiplex PCR; TCRdb keeps in-frame clones, though not all of them. The table shows 85,000 to 100,000 clones, with 70% to 90% occurring only once. The CDR3 totals 17 residues. Germline V gene sequence: CDR1 SEHNR, CDR2 FQNEAQ (reference sequence). V shed 4 bases and J 3 bases; nucleotides not matched to a gene: 9. The data belong to a study of T cell responses to AZD1222 COVID-19 vaccine. General observations from the study: Females outnumbered males among donors, who were mostly white British; clonal diversity was possibly underestimated. Spike-specific TCR breadth and depth rose after two AZD1222 doses.

The TCR comes from an adult in good health. This chain connects TRBV7-9 to TRBJ1-6; 7 bases are a match to TRBD1. The sample in question was peripheral blood, obtained on day 0 of AZD1222 vaccination. CDR3 sequence: CASSSSRDRIYNSPLHF. The CDR3 DNA is TGTGCCAGCAGCTCCTCCCGGGACAGAATCTATAATTCACCCCTCCACTTT.